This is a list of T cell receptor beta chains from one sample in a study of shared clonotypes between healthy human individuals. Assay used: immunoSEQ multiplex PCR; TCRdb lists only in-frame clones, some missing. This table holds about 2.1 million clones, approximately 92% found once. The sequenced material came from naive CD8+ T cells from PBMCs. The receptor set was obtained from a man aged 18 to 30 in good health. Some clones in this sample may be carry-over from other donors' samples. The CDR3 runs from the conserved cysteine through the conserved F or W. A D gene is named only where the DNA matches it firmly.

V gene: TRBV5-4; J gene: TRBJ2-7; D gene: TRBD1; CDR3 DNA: TGTGCCAGCAGCTGGGACAGGGGTGCCTACGAGCAGTACTTC; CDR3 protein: CASSWDRGAYEQYF
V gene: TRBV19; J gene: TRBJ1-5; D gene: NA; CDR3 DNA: TGTGCCAGTAGTGGACATTTCGTTAGCAATCAGCCCCAGCATTTT; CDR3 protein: CASSGHFVSNQPQHF
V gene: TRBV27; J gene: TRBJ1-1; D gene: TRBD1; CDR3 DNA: TGTGCCAGCAGAGACAACAGGGGAGCTGAAGCTTTCTTT; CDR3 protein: CASRDNRGAEAFF
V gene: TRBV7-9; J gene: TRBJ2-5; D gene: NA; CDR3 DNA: TGTGCCAGCAGCACACAGGGAAGGGTTGAGACCCAGTACTTC; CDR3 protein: CASSTQGRVETQYF
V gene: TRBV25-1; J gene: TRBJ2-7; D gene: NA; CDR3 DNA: TGTGCCAGCAGTGACAGGGGAACTTACGAGCAGTACTTC; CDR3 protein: CASSDRGTYEQYF
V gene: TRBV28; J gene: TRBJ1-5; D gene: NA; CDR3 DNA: TGTGCCAGCAGTTTATTCCCCCTGAGGGGGAATCAGCCCCAGCATTTT; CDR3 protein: CASSLFPLRGNQPQHF
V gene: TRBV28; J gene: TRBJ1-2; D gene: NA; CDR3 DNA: TGTGCCAGCAGTTTCCGCTTTAGGCAGTTCGGCTACACCTTC; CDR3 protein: CASSFRFRQFGYTF
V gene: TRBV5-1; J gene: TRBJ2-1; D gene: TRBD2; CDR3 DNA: TGCGCCAGCAGCCTAGCGGGAGCCCGGAATGAGCAGTTCTTC; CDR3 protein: CASSLAGARNEQFF
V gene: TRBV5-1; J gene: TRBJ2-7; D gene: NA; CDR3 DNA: TGCGCCAGCAGCTTGAGAGGGGGTTCCTACGAGCAGTACTTC; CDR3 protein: CASSLRGGSYEQYF
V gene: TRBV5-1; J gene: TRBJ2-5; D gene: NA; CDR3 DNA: TGCGCCAGCAGCTTGGGTATCTTGCGGGGACAAGAGACCCAGTACTTC; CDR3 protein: CASSLGILRGQETQYF
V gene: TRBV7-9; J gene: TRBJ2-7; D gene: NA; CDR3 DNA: TGTGCCAGCAGCCGCGGGACTGCCTACGAGCAGTACTTC; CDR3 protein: CASSRGTAYEQYF
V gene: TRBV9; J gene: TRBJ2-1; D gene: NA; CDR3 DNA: TGTGCCAGCAGCGTTCGTGGGGACCCCTACAATGAGCAGTTCTTC; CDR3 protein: CASSVRGDPYNEQFF
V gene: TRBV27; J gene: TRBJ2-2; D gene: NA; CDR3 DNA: TGTGCCAGCAGTTTATTCGGCTCTTTGATCAACACCGGGGAGCTGTTTTTT; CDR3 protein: CASSLFGSLINTGELFF
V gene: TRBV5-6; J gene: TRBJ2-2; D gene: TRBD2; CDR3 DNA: TGTGCCAGCACCCTACTCTCGACGCAGCGGGAGATAACCGGGGAGCTGTTTTTT; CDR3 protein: CASTLLSTQREITGELFF
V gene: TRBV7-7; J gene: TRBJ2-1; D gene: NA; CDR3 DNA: TGTGCCAGCAGCCCCTGGGGGGCCGGGTACAATGAGCAGTTCTTC; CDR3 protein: CASSPWGAGYNEQFF
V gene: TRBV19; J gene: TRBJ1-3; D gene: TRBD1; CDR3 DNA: TGTGCCAGTAGGGCGGGCAGGGGGCAGGGAAACACCATATATTTT; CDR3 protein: CASRAGRGQGNTIYF